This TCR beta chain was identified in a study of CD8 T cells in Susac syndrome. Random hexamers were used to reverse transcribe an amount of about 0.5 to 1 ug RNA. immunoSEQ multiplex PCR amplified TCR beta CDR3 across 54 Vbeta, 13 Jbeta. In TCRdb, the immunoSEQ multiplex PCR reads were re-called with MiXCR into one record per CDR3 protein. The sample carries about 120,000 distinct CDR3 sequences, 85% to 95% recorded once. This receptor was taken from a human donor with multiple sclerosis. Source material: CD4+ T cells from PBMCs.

CDR3 region: CASTDTGVGSYEQYF. In nucleotides, the CDR3 is TGTGCCAGCACCGACACAGGGGTAGGCTCCTACGAGCAGTACTTC. V and J are TRBV5-6 and TRBJ2-7; 7 nucleotides match TRBD1. Germline trimming cut 6 bases from V and 0 bases from J; bases unmatched to any gene: 9. The CDR3 has 15 amino acids. Germline CDR1 and CDR2: SGHDT and YYEEEE.